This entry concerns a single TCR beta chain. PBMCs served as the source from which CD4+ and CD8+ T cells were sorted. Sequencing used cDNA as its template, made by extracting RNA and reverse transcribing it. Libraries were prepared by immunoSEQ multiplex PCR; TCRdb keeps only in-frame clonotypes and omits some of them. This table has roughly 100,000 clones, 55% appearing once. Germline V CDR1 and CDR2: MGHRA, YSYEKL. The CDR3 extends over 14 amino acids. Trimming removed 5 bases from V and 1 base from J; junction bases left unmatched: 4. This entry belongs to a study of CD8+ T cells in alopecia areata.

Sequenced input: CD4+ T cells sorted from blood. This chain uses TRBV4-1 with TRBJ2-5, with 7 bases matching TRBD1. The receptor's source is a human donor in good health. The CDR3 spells CASSSGQSQETQYF. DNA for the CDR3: TGCGCCAGCAGCTCGGGACAGAGCCAAGAGACCCAGTACTTC.